The present TCR beta chain was sequenced within a study of shared clonotypes between healthy human individuals. Study-wide results and caveats: A handful of donors held about 5% of naive CD4 clonotypes in common.

Method: immunoSEQ multiplex PCR; TCRdb's copy keeps in-frame clones and lacks some. The sample has approximately 1.5 million clones; around 98% are singletons. Germline assignment: CDR1 MNHEY and CDR2 SMNVEV (reference sequence). Trimming pared 0 bases from V and 6 bases from J, leaving 17 bases between. The CDR3 has 16 residues. Remarks on this clone: Antigen specificity is unknown.

The sequenced sample was naive CD4+ T cells sorted from blood. Described subset: CD45RA+ positively selected. The rearrangement joins TRBV27 to TRBJ1-2, with D possibly being TRBD1 (6 bases). This TCR derives from a man aged 30-40 years in good health. CDR3 DNA sequence: TGTGCCAGCAGTTTATCGATGGGGCAGGGGCGGGATGGCTACACCTTC. It specifies CASSLSMGQGRDGYTF.